This TCR beta chain originates from a study of blood T cell repertoires in COVID-19. Study-level information: Both acute and convalescent COVID-19 samples were obtained from the United States, Italy and Spain.

How the authors handled the data: The authors estimated nucleated cell counts from reference gene primer amplification. Clones were read by immunoSEQ multiplex PCR, and TCRdb kept only the in-frame ones, dropping some. The V and J calls and the clone size are those of that table, but D and trimming were determined from the DNA. This table has about 360,000 clones, about 86% appearing once. The germline V and J ends were trimmed by 4 bases and 5 bases, with 15 bases remaining between them. Germline CDR1 SGHRS, CDR2 YFSETQ. This CDR3 has 15 amino acids. The receptor was derived from a woman aged 60-75 years with COVID-19, enrolled during active disease. The sample consisted of peripheral blood. The rearrangement uses TRBV5-1 and TRBJ1-4, with D possibly being TRBD1 (6 bases). The CDR3 is CASSGQGSLNEKLFF. For the CDR3, the DNA is TGCGCCAGCAGCGGCCAGGGGAGTCTAAATGAAAAACTGTTTTTT.